Below are 8 T cell receptor beta chains sequenced from a single sample in a study of naive and memory T cell subsets. An equimolar mix of two oligonucleotides served as the beta constant-region primer for TRBC1 and TRBC2. The ligated cDNA underwent four PCR rounds using SP2 and nested alpha and beta constant-region primers. From the UMI-ligation and nested PCR reads, TCRdb called clonotypes with MiXCR, one entry per CDR3 protein. Of around 30,000 distinct CDR3 sequences in the sample, approximately 18% were seen once. Input material: effector memory CD4+ T cells from blood. As to subset: effector memory, CD45RA- CD27-. Receptors were obtained from a human donor in good health.

The chain recombines TRBV19 with TRBJ2-5; TRBD2 might be the D (7 bases). Trimming cost V 2 bases and J 7 bases, with 11 bases left between them. CDR3 size: 13 residues. Germline V gene lookup returns CDR1 LNHDA and CDR2 SQIVND (reference sequence). In DNA, the CDR3 is TGTGCCAGTAGTATAAAGGGGGGGGGGACCCAGTACTTC. Residues: CASSIKGGGTQYF.

The chain joins TRBV7-2 to TRBJ1-2; no firm D call. The CDR3 loop spans 13 amino acids. V was pared by 1 base and J by 8 bases, with 11 bases between. Germline V gene data show CDR1 as SGHTA and CDR2 as FQGNSA. The CDR3 region has the DNA TGTGCCAGCAGCTTAGAACCGGGCAGAGGCTACACCTTC. The encoded protein is CASSLEPGRGYTF.

The chain carries TRBV5-5 and TRBJ2-7, with D maybe TRBD1 (5 bases). The CDR3 totals 15 residues. The V gene's germline CDR1 is SGHKS and CDR2 YYEKEE (reference sequence). V lost 2 bases and J lost 3, with 15 bases in between. In nucleotides, the CDR3 is TGTGCCAGCAGCTTCGCAGGGCTCCAGGGCTACGAGCAGTACTTC. It yields the protein CASSFAGLQGYEQYF.

The chain combines TRBV12-3 or TRBV12-4 with TRBJ1-1; possible D gene TRBD1, 5 bases. The CDR3 covers 15 residues. V lost 6 bases and J 1 base, leaving 15 bases between the germline ends. The CDR3 protein is CASRPGGGSNTEAFF. In DNA, the CDR3 is TGTGCCAGCAGGCCGGGGGGGGGTTCGAACACTGAAGCTTTCTTT.

The rearrangement uses TRBV27 and TRBJ2-1, with TRBD1 identical over 9 bases. The germline V gene encodes CDR1 MNHEY and CDR2 SMNVEV (reference sequence). CDR3 length: 15 residues. The J segment lost 5 bases and the V segment lost 6 bases, leaving 8 bases of the junction unmatched. This chain's CDR3 is CASRSAGTGNNEQFF. CDR3 coding DNA: TGTGCCAGCAGATCCGCCGGGACAGGGAACAATGAGCAGTTCTTC.

This clonotype was detected many times. The chain uses TRBV12-3 or TRBV12-4 and TRBJ1-5; no clear D gene. With 6 bases removed from V and 1 base from J, the gap between germline ends came to 7 bases. The CDR3 extends over 13 amino acids. The CDR3 reads CASSLGSNQPQHF. The CDR3 DNA reads as TGTGCCAGCAGCCTAGGAAGCAATCAGCCCCAGCATTTT.

The chain couples TRBV12-3 or TRBV12-4 to TRBJ1-1; maybe TRBD1 (5 bases). The CDR3 length is 15 residues. V lost 1 base to trimming and J lost 3 bases, with 12 bases between them. The CDR3 DNA follows: TGTGCCAGCAGTTTAGGGCAGGGATGGGACACTGAAGCTTTCTTT. As protein: CASSLGQGWDTEAFF.

This clonotype was seen at least ten times. The genes are TRBV19 and TRBJ2-3; 10 bases fit TRBD2. Germline V lookup: CDR1 LNHDA, CDR2 SQIVND (reference sequence). The ends lost 3 bases at V and 6 bases at J; junction bases unmatched: 0. The CDR3 runs 13 residues. The chain's CDR3 is CASSMGLADTQYF. The DNA of the CDR3 is TGTGCCAGTAGTATGGGACTAGCGGATACGCAGTATTTT.